These T cell receptor beta chains were read from a single sample in a study of T cell responses to AZD1222 COVID-19 vaccine. Measured with immunoSEQ multiplex PCR; TCRdb has only the in-frame clones, and not every one. Among 140,000 to 150,000 clones listed, 85% to 95% were seen once. Source: peripheral blood, taken on day 0 of AZD1222 vaccination. The receptors come from an adult in good health. CDR3s include the opening cysteine and the closing phenylalanine or tryptophan. The D gene is left open where the match is weak. The size of a clone is reported for some rows only, either as once, few or many, or as a class for expanded clones.

TRBD2 | TRBJ2-1 | - | TRBV7-9 | CASTRLGTSVQFF | TGTGCCAGCACCCGCTTAGGGACTAGCGTGCAGTTCTTC
- | TRBJ1-2 | - | TRBV30 | CAWSPAWGHTF | TGTGCCTGGAGCCCTGCCTGGGGCCACACCTTC
- | TRBJ2-3 | - | TRBV7-6 | CASSLNAYSYTDTQYF | TGTGCCAGCAGCTTAAATGCCTACTCCTACACAGATACGCAGTATTTT
- | TRBJ1-2 | - | TRBV2 | CASSESDIKGGYTF | TGTGCCAGCAGTGAGTCTGATATTAAAGGAGGCTACACCTTC
TRBD1 | TRBJ2-5 | - | TRBV28 | CASKTSGTGKTQYF | TGTGCCAGCAAGACCTCCGGGACAGGGAAGACCCAGTACTTC
- | TRBJ2-6 | - | TRBV7-2 | CASSQVRTGANVLTF | TGTGCCAGCAGCCAGGTCCGGACGGGGGCCAACGTCCTGACTTTC
TRBD1 | TRBJ2-3 | - | TRBV24-1 | CATGQDADTQYF | TGTGCCACCGGACAGGACGCAGATACGCAGTATTTT
TRBD1 | TRBJ2-1 | - | TRBV11-1 | CASSPSGTGYSEQFF | TGTGCCAGCAGTCCCTCCGGGACAGGGTATAGTGAGCAGTTCTTC
- | TRBJ2-2 | - | TRBV7-9 | CASRLDTTGELFF | TGTGCCAGCAGACTTGACACCACCGGGGAGCTGTTTTTT
- | TRBJ1-1 | once | TRBV14 | CASSLLHGTEAFF | TGTGCCAGCAGCCTACTACACGGGACTGAAGCTTTCTTT
TRBD2 | TRBJ2-5 | - | TRBV9 | CASSVGGGLQETQYF | TGTGCCAGCAGCGTAGGCGGGGGGCTCCAAGAGACCCAGTACTTC
- | TRBJ1-1 | - | TRBV2 | CASSDRGRSLNTEAFF | TGTGCCAGCAGTGATCGGGGCCGATCCCTGAACACTGAAGCTTTCTTT
- | TRBJ1-1 | - | TRBV30 | CAWSTGVLGAFF | TGTGCCTGGAGTACCGGGGTCCTAGGAGCTTTCTTT
- | TRBJ1-4 | - | TRBV7-8 | CASSQGQEKLFF | TGTGCCAGCAGCCAGGGTCAGGAAAAACTGTTTTTT
- | TRBJ2-7 | - | TRBV6-2/TRBV6-3 | CASSFSYEQYF | TGTGCCAGCAGTTTCTCCTACGAGCAGTACTTC
- | TRBJ1-1 | - | TRBV2 | CASSVGRSGTEAFF | TGTGCCAGCAGTGTTGGCCGGTCGGGCACTGAAGCTTTCTTT
- | TRBJ2-3 | - | TRBV5-1 | CASRGFADTQYF | TGCGCCAGCCGTGGGTTCGCAGATACGCAGTATTTT
TRBD1 | TRBJ1-2 | - | TRBV6-4 | CASSRDRSSYGYTF | TGTGCCAGCAGTAGGGACAGGTCATCGTATGGCTACACCTTC
TRBD1 | TRBJ2-5 | few | TRBV28 | CASSFKGAFQETQYF | TGTGCCAGCAGTTTTAAGGGGGCATTTCAAGAGACCCAGTACTTC
TRBD2 | TRBJ2-3 | - | TRBV4-1 | CASSQLAGGLYTQYF | TGCGCCAGCAGCCAGCTAGCGGGGGGCCTTTATACGCAGTATTTT
TRBD1 | TRBJ1-1 | - | TRBV18 | CASSGADRGRNTEAFF | TGTGCCAGCTCAGGGGCAGACAGGGGCCGGAACACTGAAGCTTTCTTT
TRBD2 | TRBJ2-5 | once | TRBV6-5 | CASSTATGGTQYF | TGTGCCAGCAGTACAGCTACGGGGGGGACCCAGTACTTC
- | TRBJ1-5 | - | TRBV12-5 | CASALSTTIYSNQPQHF | TGTGCTAGTGCGTTATCTACCACTATTTATAGCAATCAGCCCCAGCATTTT
- | TRBJ2-1 | - | TRBV9 | CASSLEHNEQFF | TGTGCCAGCAGCTTGGAACACAATGAGCAGTTCTTC
TRBD1 | TRBJ2-5 | - | TRBV7-8 | CASSQDRGQTQYF | TGTGCCAGCAGCCAAGACAGGGGCCAGACCCAGTACTTC
- | TRBJ1-4 | - | TRBV18 | CASSPGFNEKLFF | TGTGCCAGTTCACCCGGGTTTAATGAAAAACTGTTTTTT
- | TRBJ1-5 | - | TRBV6-5 | CASTPGNQPQHF | TGTGCCAGCACCCCAGGTAATCAGCCCCAGCATTTT
TRBD2 | TRBJ2-3 | - | TRBV5-6 | CASSDTSGGRTSTDTQYF | TGTGCCAGCAGCGATACTAGCGGGGGGAGGACTAGCACAGATACGCAGTATTTT
- | TRBJ2-2 | - | TRBV25-1 | CASGGPNAGELFF | TGTGCCAGCGGGGGGCCGAACGCCGGGGAGCTGTTTTTT